A few counts support the clone carrying this T cell receptor beta chain. Its antigen is undetermined. This sample stems from a study of T cells in Graves' hyperthyroidism and ophthalmopathy. General study findings and limits: Ophthalmopathy was separated from stable hyperthyroidism by a 13 V-J model.

There were TCR beta CDR3 regions amplified from RNA transcripts. Primed by the HTBI set, a first-round RT-PCR was run on the TCR CDR3. TCRdb reprocessed the multiplex PCR reads with MiXCR, giving one entry per CDR3 protein. The profile covers 600,000 to 700,000 distinct CDR3 sequences, with less than 45% appearing a single time and under 8% taken by the ten largest. Germline-derived CDR1 and CDR2 are SQVTM and ANQGSEA. The CDR3 totals 13 residues. V lost 2 bases, J lost 0 bases, and 8 bases lay in between. The sequence was collected from an adult man with Graves' disease, either hyperthyroidism or ophthalmopathy (not recorded which). This chain links TRBV29-1 with TRBJ2-7, with D unclear. Material: peripheral blood or thyroid tissue (not recorded which). The CDR3: CSVERQSSYEQYF. The CDR3 DNA sequence: TGCAGCGTTGAAAGGCAGAGCTCCTACGAGCAGTACTTC.